These 18 T cell receptor beta chains were all obtained from the same sample, sequenced in a study of early T cells in non-severe SARS-CoV-2 infection. TCRdb ran MiXCR on the 5' RACE reads and lists one entry per CDR3 protein. The data show fewer than 55,000 distinct CDR3 sequences, roughly 6.1% seen once. The sequenced sample was whole blood, obtained at baseline. Receptor source: an adult who was a healthcare worker with PCR-confirmed SARS-CoV-2 infection or an uninfected control (not recorded which).

This clonotype was detected once. The rearrangement links TRBV20-1 to TRBJ2-1; D is perhaps TRBD2 (6 bases). CDR3 length: 12 residues. The V end was cut by 7 bases, the J end by 0 bases, with 7 bases between. The germline V gene encodes CDR1 DFQATT and CDR2 SNEGSKA (reference sequence). The CDR3 DNA is TGCAGTGTGGAGGGCTCCTACAATGAGCAGTTCTTC. This translates into CSVEGSYNEQFF.

At least ten counts were recorded for this clonotype. The rearrangement uses TRBV4-3 and TRBJ2-5, with TRBD2 matching over 8 bases. This CDR3 has 15 amino acids. Germline V lookup: CDR1 LGHNA, CDR2 YSLEER. J lost 5 bases, V lost 3 bases, and 8 bases had no gene match. This CDR3 is CASSHLSSGMETQYF. The CDR3 nucleotides are TGCGCCAGCAGCCATCTGAGTAGCGGGATGGAGACCCAGTACTTC.

The chain uses TRBV5-1 and TRBJ1-2; perhaps TRBD1 as D (5 bases). CDR3 length equals 12 residues. Looked up from germline, CDR1 is SGHRS and CDR2 is YFSETQ. Trimming cost V 4 bases and J 7 bases, with 11 bases left between them. This CDR3 reads CASSIQGSGYTF. In DNA, the CDR3 is TGCGCCAGCAGCATTCAGGGCTCTGGCTACACCTTC. Full variable domain (rest looked up from reference TRBV5-1 and TRBJ1-2): KAGVTQTPRYLIKTRGQQVTLSCSPISGHRSVSWYQQTPGQGLQFLFEYFSETQRNKGNFPGRFSGRQFSNSRSEMNVSTLELGDSALYLCASSIQGSGYTFGSGTRLTVV.

The J gene is TRBJ2-3, the V gene TRBV27, with D possibly being TRBD1 or TRBD2 (5 bases each). Deletions cut 5 bases from V and 2 bases from J, with 17 bases between. The germline V gene has CDR1 MNHEY and CDR2 SMNVEV (reference sequence). CDR3 length: 16 residues. The CDR3 protein is CASSPWGSFLTDTQYF. The DNA of the CDR3 is TGTGCCAGCAGTCCTTGGGGGAGTTTCCTCACAGATACGCAGTATTTT.

This clonotype was seen more than once but under ten times. This sequence joins TRBV12-3 or TRBV12-4 and TRBJ2-7; unclear D gene. Trimming took off 1 base at V and 0 bases at J, with 7 bases between the two ends. The CDR3 length is 14 residues. Here the CDR3 DNA reads TGTGCCAGCAGTTTAGGCGGCAACTCCTACGAGCAGTACTTC. Translated, it gives CASSLGGNSYEQYF.

This clonotype was observed many times. This chain links TRBV6-5 with TRBJ2-1, with 12 positions matching TRBD2. Unmatched junction bases numbered 6, after V lost 5 bases and J lost 7 bases. The CDR3 loop spans 15 amino acids. The V gene's germline CDR1 is MNHEY and CDR2 SVGAGI. CDR3 coding DNA: TGTGCCAGCAGTCATCGGACTAGCGGGGCAAATGAGCAGTTCTTC. Translation gives CASSHRTSGANEQFF.

This clonotype was picked up many times. The rearrangement links TRBV20-1 to TRBJ2-3, with a weak D call TRBD1 (6 bases). The length of the CDR3 is 15 residues. Between the trimmed V and J ends, which lost 0 bases and 3 bases, there was a span of 13 bases. The germline V gene encodes CDR1 DFQATT and CDR2 SNEGSKA (reference sequence). CDR3 in amino acids: CSARDRLQGTDTQYF. CDR3 DNA sequence: TGCAGTGCTAGAGATCGTCTGCAGGGGACAGATACGCAGTATTTT.

V gene TRBV5-6 combines with J gene TRBJ2-1, with D perhaps TRBD1 (6 bases). This CDR3 contains 13 residues. From germline, CDR1 is SGHDT and CDR2 YYEEEE. V lost 0 bases, J lost 5 bases, and 6 bases lay in between. CDR3 residues: CASSLGTDNEQFF. The CDR3 DNA reads as TGTGCCAGCAGCTTGGGGACAGACAATGAGCAGTTCTTC.

Ten or more counts support this clonotype. V gene TRBV6-2 or TRBV6-3 combines with J gene TRBJ1-5; maybe TRBD1 (6 bases). This CDR3 has 12 residues. Germline V CDR1 and CDR2: MNHEY, SVGEGT. The V gene lost 7 bases and the J gene lost 6 bases, with 10 bases spanning the gap. In DNA, the CDR3 is TGTGCCAGCACGGGGGGCCCTCAGCCCCAGCATTTT. This encodes CASTGGPQPQHF.

The chain joins TRBV27 to TRBJ2-5; 13 bases map to TRBD2. CDR3 length: 16 amino acids. The trim removed 5 bases at V and 1 base at J, leaving 4 bases unmatched. CDR1 MNHEY and CDR2 SMNVEV come from the germline V gene (reference sequence). CDR3 sequence reads: CASSPRTSGGQETQYF. The CDR3 nucleotides are TGTGCCAGCAGTCCCCGGACTAGCGGGGGCCAAGAGACCCAGTACTTC.

This clonotype was seen a few times. The CDR3 DNA sequence: TGTGCCAGCTCACCAGGGTACCAAGAGACCCAGTACTTC. This gives the protein CASSPGYQETQYF. The J gene is TRBJ2-5, the V gene TRBV18, with D hard to call. This CDR3 has 13 amino acids. Trimming shortened V by 2 bases and J by 0 bases, and 4 bases separated the two germline ends. The germline gives CDR1 KGHSH, CDR2 LQKENI.

In its sample, this clonotype was seen many times. The J gene is TRBJ2-1, the V gene TRBV7-2, with 7 bases lining up with TRBD2. J lost 7 bases, V lost 6 bases, and 6 bases had no gene match. The CDR3 sequence is 13 residues long. The germline V gene encodes CDR1 SGHTA and CDR2 FQGNSA. As DNA, the CDR3 is TGTGCCAGCAGACCCGAACTAGCGAATGAGCAGTTCTTC. Amino acids: CASRPELANEQFF.

The sample holds many counts of this clonotype. V usage is TRBV6-6 and J usage is TRBJ1-5; D not resolved. Germline V gene data show CDR1 as MNHNY and CDR2 as SVGAGI (reference sequence). The CDR3 covers 13 residues. Deletions cut 10 bases from V and 5 bases from J, with 15 bases between. The CDR3 DNA follows: TGTGCCACCAACCAGCGGGTGGATCAGCCCCAGCATTTT. Protein product: CATNQRVDQPQHF.

This clonotype appeared many times. The chain uses TRBV11-2 and TRBJ1-6, with a weak D call TRBD1 (5 bases). Trimming removed 6 bases at V and 10 bases at J, with 19 bases between. The CDR3 extends over 15 amino acids. From germline, CDR1 is SGHAT and CDR2 FQNNGV. This CDR3 reads CASSSGGDGRSPLHF. DNA for the CDR3: TGTGCCAGCAGTTCGGGGGGGGACGGTCGATCACCCCTCCACTTT.

The table lists this clonotype with a few counts. No conserved phenylalanine or tryptophan ends this CDR3, so it is likely a read error. The DNA is left out, because the CDR3 cannot be placed on it with certainty; the CDR3 is given as TCRdb lists it. The chain combines TRBV7-3 with TRBJ2-1; the D call TRBD2 from the table was never checked on the DNA. The CDR3 extends over 12 residues, inclusive of both ends. Germline CDR1 and CDR2: SGHTA and FQGTGA. The CDR3 region is CASSSPGTSVQV.

V usage is TRBV15 and J usage is TRBJ2-1; 8 positions agree with TRBD2. Germline assignment: CDR1 LNHNV and CDR2 YYDKDF (reference sequence). V shed 2 bases, J shed 5 bases, and the junction held 14 bases outside the gene matches. The CDR3 spans 18 residues. CDR3 protein: CATSRNPESGGLDNEQFF. CDR3 sequence (DNA): TGTGCCACCAGCAGAAACCCTGAGTCGGGAGGGCTTGACAATGAGCAGTTCTTC.

The V gene is TRBV6-5, the J gene TRBJ1-6; D not resolved. CDR1 MNHEY and CDR2 SVGAGI come from the germline V gene. CDR3 length equals 14 residues. The germline V and J ends were trimmed by 5 bases and 5 bases, with 10 bases remaining between them. The chain's CDR3 is CASSRDLNNSPLHF. The CDR3 DNA reads as TGTGCCAGCAGTCGAGACTTAAATAATTCACCCCTCCACTTT.

This clonotype was observed at least ten times. The chain uses TRBV5-1 and TRBJ2-1; the D gene is possibly TRBD2 (5 bases). Trimming took 2 bases from V and 2 from J, leaving 11 bases between them. CDR1 is SGHRS, CDR2 YFSETQ, per germline. This CDR3 region has 15 residues. The DNA for the CDR3 is TGCGCCAGCAGCTTAGCGGCCCTTACCTACAATGAGCAGTTCTTC. Amino acid sequence: CASSLAALTYNEQFF.